These T cell receptor beta chains were read from a single sample in a study of cytomegalovirus exposure and HLA in healthy donors. The protocol was immunoSEQ multiplex PCR, while the TCRdb copy is restricted to in-frame clones and leaves out a portion. The data contain 100,000 to 150,000 clones, roughly 17% of them seen just once; the ten biggest clones take up approximately 2.9%. The material sequenced was PBMCs. These receptors all come from a female donor in good health and CMV-seropositive. CDR3s include the opening cysteine and the closing phenylalanine or tryptophan. Fields, in order: CDR3 DNA, CDR3 protein, CDR3 length, D gene, V gene, clone size, J gene. The D gene is left open where the match is weak. Size tells how often a clone was seen (once, few, many) or the class of an expanded clone, and some rows leave it out.

DNA: TGTGCCAGCAGCTCCCGGGACATAGGGGACATTCAGTACTTC
CDR3: CASSSRDIGDIQYF
length: 14
D: -
V: TRBV7-2
size: -
J: TRBJ2-4

DNA: TGTGCCAGCAGCCTTAGGAGCGCAACAGATACGCAGTATTTT
CDR3: CASSLRSATDTQYF
length: 14
D: -
V: TRBV5-4
size: few
J: TRBJ2-3

DNA: TGTGCCAGCAGCTACGGGACAGGGGTATCTGGAAACACCATATATTTT
CDR3: CASSYGTGVSGNTIYF
length: 16
D: TRBD1
V: TRBV6-5
size: few
J: TRBJ1-3

DNA: TGTGCCAGTATGACACTAGCGGGACCCTACGAGCAGTACTTC
CDR3: CASMTLAGPYEQYF
length: 14
D: TRBD2
V: TRBV19
size: few
J: TRBJ2-7

DNA: TGTGCCAGCAGGATAGGACAGTTTGGCAATCAGCCCCAGCATTTT
CDR3: CASRIGQFGNQPQHF
length: 15
D: -
V: TRBV6-1
size: -
J: TRBJ1-5

DNA: TGCGCCAGCAGCCAAGATCCCGGGACAGGGGACACTGAAGCTTTCTTT
CDR3: CASSQDPGTGDTEAFF
length: 16
D: TRBD1
V: TRBV4-1
size: few
J: TRBJ1-1

DNA: TGTGCCAGCAGTTTAGTAGGGACAGGGCAGGCACCCCTCCACTTT
CDR3: CASSLVGTGQAPLHF
length: 15
D: TRBD1
V: TRBV27
size: -
J: TRBJ1-6

DNA: TGTGCCAGCAGCCCCACGGTAACCTACGAGCAGTACTTC
CDR3: CASSPTVTYEQYF
length: 13
D: -
V: TRBV7-9
size: few
J: TRBJ2-7

DNA: TGCGCCAGCAGCTGGGGACAGGGGGGGACTGAAGCTTTCTTT
CDR3: CASSWGQGGTEAFF
length: 14
D: TRBD1
V: TRBV5-1
size: -
J: TRBJ1-1

DNA: TGTGCCAGCAGCCCCCGGACTAGCGGGGGTTCGGCGCAGTATTTT
CDR3: CASSPRTSGGSAQYF
length: 15
D: TRBD2
V: TRBV9
size: few
J: TRBJ2-3

DNA: TGTGCCAGCAGTGAAGAGTTAGCGGGGGGGCCTGAGCAGTTCTTC
CDR3: CASSEELAGGPEQFF
length: 15
D: TRBD2
V: TRBV2
size: few
J: TRBJ2-1

DNA: TGTGCCAGCAGCCCTTCGGGACAGGGAAGGGGTAGTACCTTC
CDR3: CASSPSGQGRGSTF
length: 14
D: TRBD1
V: TRBV7-9
size: -
J: TRBJ1-2

DNA: TGTGCCAGCAGTTACTCTCAGGGGTTGATTGGCTATGGCTACACCTTC
CDR3: CASSYSQGLIGYGYTF
length: 16
D: -
V: TRBV6-5
size: -
J: TRBJ1-2

DNA: TGTGCCAGCAGTTCCGGGACAGGGGAAGAGACCCAGTACTTC
CDR3: CASSSGTGEETQYF
length: 14
D: TRBD1
V: TRBV2
size: -
J: TRBJ2-5

DNA: TGCGCCAGCAGCTTCGGAGGGCTGAACACCGGGGAGCTGTTTTTT
CDR3: CASSFGGLNTGELFF
length: 15
D: -
V: TRBV5-1
size: few
J: TRBJ2-2

DNA: TGCGCCAGCAGCTTGCTAGCGGGTGGGTGGATATTCTTC
CDR3: CASSLLAGGWIFF
length: 13
D: TRBD2
V: TRBV5-1
size: few
J: TRBJ2-7

DNA: TGTGCCAGCAGCTTGGACAGATCTGCTGAAGCTTTCTTT
CDR3: CASSLDRSAEAFF
length: 13
D: -
V: TRBV5-4
size: -
J: TRBJ1-1

DNA: TGTGCCAGCAGCCAAAACCTAGCGGCCAGTCAAGAGACCCAGTACTTC
CDR3: CASSQNLAASQETQYF
length: 16
D: TRBD2
V: TRBV14
size: -
J: TRBJ2-5

DNA: TGTGCCAGCGGGACTTCCTCTTTT
CDR3: CASGTSSF
length: 8
D: -
V: TRBV6-6
size: -
J: TRBJ2-3

DNA: TGCAGTGATGTCGGAGATGAGCAGTTCTTC
CDR3: CSDVGDEQFF
length: 10
D: -
V: TRBV20-1
size: once
J: TRBJ2-1

DNA: TGTGCTAGCAGCCGGATTGGGACAGGGCAACAAGAGACCCAGTACTTC
CDR3: CASSRIGTGQQETQYF
length: 16
D: TRBD1
V: TRBV7-7
size: few
J: TRBJ2-5

DNA: TGTGCCTGGACCCCCGGGGGGGGCCCTAGCGGCTACACCTTC
CDR3: CAWTPGGGPSGYTF
length: 14
D: -
V: TRBV30
size: -
J: TRBJ1-2

DNA: TGTGCCAGCAGTGAAGGTATGACTAGCGGATACTACGAGCAGTACTTC
CDR3: CASSEGMTSGYYEQYF
length: 16
D: TRBD2
V: TRBV6-1
size: few
J: TRBJ2-7

DNA: TGTGCCAGCACCCTAAGGACAGGGCAAGAGACCCAGTACTTC
CDR3: CASTLRTGQETQYF
length: 14
D: TRBD1
V: TRBV5-4
size: few
J: TRBJ2-5

DNA: TGTGCCAGCAGAGAATCGACAGGGGGCACTCGGGACACTGAAGCTTTCTTT
CDR3: CASRESTGGTRDTEAFF
length: 17
D: TRBD1
V: TRBV5-6
size: -
J: TRBJ1-1

DNA: TGTGCCAGCAGTTTGGTTAGGGGGTCCGAGCAGTACTTC
CDR3: CASSLVRGSEQYF
length: 13
D: -
V: TRBV27
size: few
J: TRBJ2-7

DNA: TGTGCCAGCAGCTTCCCGACAGGGACAGATACGCAGTATTTT
CDR3: CASSFPTGTDTQYF
length: 14
D: TRBD1
V: TRBV5-6
size: -
J: TRBJ2-3

DNA: TGTGCCACCAGCAGAGATTTCAGGGGGGACACTGAAGCTTTCTTT
CDR3: CATSRDFRGDTEAFF
length: 15
D: TRBD1
V: TRBV15
size: -
J: TRBJ1-1

DNA: TGTGCCAGCAGCCAAGAACAGGGAACCTACGAGCAGTACTTC
CDR3: CASSQEQGTYEQYF
length: 14
D: -
V: TRBV4-2
size: -
J: TRBJ2-7

DNA: TGTGCCAGCAGTGACCGCCGGGACAGGGACACTGAAGCTTTCTTT
CDR3: CASSDRRDRDTEAFF
length: 15
D: TRBD1
V: TRBV6-4
size: few
J: TRBJ1-1

DNA: TGTGCCAGCAGTTTTTCCTCAGGCGAGCAGTACTTC
CDR3: CASSFSSGEQYF
length: 12
D: -
V: TRBV27
size: -
J: TRBJ2-7

DNA: TGCAGCGTTGGGACAGGAGATGGCTACACCTTC
CDR3: CSVGTGDGYTF
length: 11
D: TRBD1
V: TRBV29-1
size: -
J: TRBJ1-2

DNA: TGTGCCTGGAATACGGTTCGGTACACTGAAGCTTTCTTT
CDR3: CAWNTVRYTEAFF
length: 13
D: -
V: TRBV30
size: few
J: TRBJ1-1

DNA: TGTGCCAGCAGGTCGCGGGAGGCCTACGAGCAGTACTTC
CDR3: CASRSREAYEQYF
length: 13
D: TRBD2
V: TRBV4-2
size: -
J: TRBJ2-7

DNA: TGTGCCAGCAGCCAAGGACAGGGCATGCATCAGCCCCAGCATTTT
CDR3: CASSQGQGMHQPQHF
length: 15
D: TRBD1
V: TRBV4-2
size: -
J: TRBJ1-5

DNA: TGTGCCAGCAGCTTATGGCCCACAGATACGCAGTATTTT
CDR3: CASSLWPTDTQYF
length: 13
D: -
V: TRBV7-9
size: -
J: TRBJ2-3

DNA: TGCGCCAGCAGCCTCGGAGGCAAAACTAGCACAGATACGCAGTATTTT
CDR3: CASSLGGKTSTDTQYF
length: 16
D: -
V: TRBV4-3
size: few
J: TRBJ2-3

DNA: TGTGCCAGCAGCCCCCGCAAGCGGGGGCTCCCCTACGAGCAGTACTTC
CDR3: CASSPRKRGLPYEQYF
length: 16
D: TRBD2
V: TRBV7-2
size: -
J: TRBJ2-7

DNA: TGTGCCGGGGGGACAGGGGGGGCAGAGACCCAGTACTTC
CDR3: CAGGTGGAETQYF
length: 13
D: TRBD1
V: TRBV9
size: -
J: TRBJ2-5

DNA: TGTGCCAGCAGCGACCGGAGCGGGAAAGGCAGTGAGCAGTTCTTC
CDR3: CASSDRSGKGSEQFF
length: 15
D: TRBD2
V: TRBV6-1
size: -
J: TRBJ2-1

DNA: TGTGCCAGCAGTCCACAGGGGCGGAGGGCTTTCTTT
CDR3: CASSPQGRRAFF
length: 12
D: TRBD1
V: TRBV2
size: few
J: TRBJ1-1

DNA: TGTGCCAGCAGTTTAGCCGGCAGGGAAGCTTTCTTT
CDR3: CASSLAGREAFF
length: 12
D: -
V: TRBV28
size: few
J: TRBJ1-1

DNA: TGTGCCAGCAGTTTAAGGTCGTCAGGGGTCACTGAAGCTTTCTTT
CDR3: CASSLRSSGVTEAFF
length: 15
D: -
V: TRBV27
size: -
J: TRBJ1-1

DNA: TGTGCCAGCAGTTTAGGACAGCTTGAAGCTTTCTTT
CDR3: CASSLGQLEAFF
length: 12
D: -
V: TRBV28
size: few
J: TRBJ1-1

DNA: TGTGCCAGTAGTCGCACAGGGGGCATGAACACTGAAGCTTTCTTT
CDR3: CASSRTGGMNTEAFF
length: 15
D: TRBD1
V: TRBV19
size: few
J: TRBJ1-1

DNA: TGTGCCAGTAGTTTCTCGGATTGGGCTGACTATGGCTACACCTTC
CDR3: CASSFSDWADYGYTF
length: 15
D: -
V: TRBV19
size: -
J: TRBJ1-2

DNA: TGTGCCAGCAGCTCCCAGGGTTACAATGAGCAGTTCTTC
CDR3: CASSSQGYNEQFF
length: 13
D: -
V: TRBV13
size: -
J: TRBJ2-1

DNA: TGTGCCAGCAGTTTAAGAGGTTATGGCTACACCTTC
CDR3: CASSLRGYGYTF
length: 12
D: -
V: TRBV28
size: -
J: TRBJ1-2

DNA: TGTGCCAGCAGCTTTGCCAGGGACATCGTTCTTGAAGCTTTCTTT
CDR3: CASSFARDIVLEAFF
length: 15
D: -
V: TRBV7-8
size: -
J: TRBJ1-1

DNA: TGTGCCAGCAGCTTCTCTTTTGACTATGGCTACACCTTC
CDR3: CASSFSFDYGYTF
length: 13
D: -
V: TRBV7-2
size: -
J: TRBJ1-2

DNA: TGTGCCAGCAGTCGACTGCGGGGGGGCCTCCCAGGGAGGTACCAAGAGACCCAGTACTTC
CDR3: CASSRLRGGLPGRYQETQYF
length: 20
D: TRBD2
V: TRBV27
size: few
J: TRBJ2-5

DNA: TGTGCCAGCAGTGGTGCCGGGACTTTACACTCCTACGAGCAGTACTTC
CDR3: CASSGAGTLHSYEQYF
length: 16
D: -
V: TRBV6-6
size: -
J: TRBJ2-7

DNA: TGTGCCAGCAGTTTACAGGCGATGAACACTGAAGCTTTCTTT
CDR3: CASSLQAMNTEAFF
length: 14
D: -
V: TRBV28
size: few
J: TRBJ1-1

DNA: TGCGCCAGCAGCCACGGCACCGGGCTAGCGGGAGGAGTCTTGAGTGAGCAGTTCTTC
CDR3: CASSHGTGLAGGVLSEQFF
length: 19
D: TRBD2
V: TRBV4-1
size: few
J: TRBJ2-1

DNA: TGTGCCAGCAGCTTGGCCGGGGAGGGCAGGGGAGAGACCCAGTACTTC
CDR3: CASSLAGEGRGETQYF
length: 16
D: -
V: TRBV5-6
size: few
J: TRBJ2-5

DNA: TGTGCCAGCAGCCGGCGGGTAGCTAATGAAAAACTGTTTTTT
CDR3: CASSRRVANEKLFF
length: 14
D: -
V: TRBV5-5
size: -
J: TRBJ1-4

DNA: TGTGCCAGCAGCCGATCGACAGGGATCTATGGCTACACCTTC
CDR3: CASSRSTGIYGYTF
length: 14
D: TRBD1
V: TRBV28
size: -
J: TRBJ1-2